The source of this TCR beta chain is a study of blood T cell repertoires in COVID-19. Study-level background: In each case, the material was cDNA or gDNA derived from T cells, B-cell-depleted T cells, or PBMCs.

The sample holds a few counts of this clone. How the authors handled the data: Cell counts per sample came from amplifying reference gene primers. Using immunoSEQ multiplex PCR, the repertoire was profiled, and TCRdb retains in-frame clones only, with some absent. Clone size and V and J calls were adopted from that table, with D and trimming inferred from the DNA. Here the sample spans approximately 300,000 clones, approximately 90% being singletons. The V and J ends lost 3 bases and 1 base respectively, with 12 bases between them. The CDR3 totals 15 residues. CDR1 and CDR2 from the germline V gene are WNHNN and SYGVQD (reference sequence).

The V call is TRBV10-1, the J call TRBJ1-1, with D possibly being TRBD1 (6 bases). The sample was PBMCs or T cells enriched from blood (not recorded which). The TCR was taken from a woman between 18 and 29 years old who had recovered from COVID-19. CDR3 amino acids: CASSEGGTANTEAFF. CDR3 sequence (DNA): TGCGCCAGCAGTGAAGGGGGTACTGCGAACACTGAAGCTTTCTTT.